This is a list of T cell receptor beta chains from one sample in a study of blood T cell repertoires in COVID-19. Profiled with immunoSEQ multiplex PCR; TCRdb holds only in-frame clones, not every one. The sample contains about 180,000 clones, 86% of which appear only once. Sample: peripheral blood. The receptors come from a woman younger than 45 with active or convalescent COVID-19. Both conserved end residues are part of each CDR3. The order of the fields is CDR3 DNA, CDR3 protein, clone size, D gene, V gene, J gene. A D gene is named only where the DNA matches it firmly. Part of the rows lack a size; the others show once, few, many or a class for expanded clones.

CDR3 DNA: TGTGCCAGCAGTTCCACAGGCCAGCAGTATGGCTACACCTTC; CDR3 protein: CASSSTGQQYGYTF; clone size: NA; D gene: NA; V gene: TRBV6-5; J gene: TRBJ1-2
CDR3 DNA: TGTGCCACCAGCGGAGGACTAGCGGAAGCAGATACGCAGTATTTT; CDR3 protein: CATSGGLAEADTQYF; clone size: NA; D gene: TRBD2; V gene: TRBV15; J gene: TRBJ2-3
CDR3 DNA: TGTGCCAGCACCGAACGGACAGTAAGCACAGATACGCAGTATTTT; CDR3 protein: CASTERTVSTDTQYF; clone size: NA; D gene: NA; V gene: TRBV11-3; J gene: TRBJ2-3
CDR3 DNA: TGTGCCTGGAGCACAGGGACCTATGGCTACACCTTC; CDR3 protein: CAWSTGTYGYTF; clone size: NA; D gene: NA; V gene: TRBV30; J gene: TRBJ1-2
CDR3 DNA: TGTGCCAGCAGCCAAAGGGGCAGGGCAGTTCTCGAGCAGTACTTC; CDR3 protein: CASSQRGRAVLEQYF; clone size: NA; D gene: NA; V gene: TRBV27; J gene: TRBJ2-7
CDR3 DNA: TGTGCCAGCAGCCCGGACAGGGATGGCTACACCTTC; CDR3 protein: CASSPDRDGYTF; clone size: NA; D gene: TRBD1; V gene: TRBV28; J gene: TRBJ1-2
CDR3 DNA: TGCAGCGTTGAAGATAAACTAGCGGGAGTAAACAATGAGCAGTTCTTC; CDR3 protein: CSVEDKLAGVNNEQFF; clone size: NA; D gene: TRBD2; V gene: TRBV29-1; J gene: TRBJ2-1
CDR3 DNA: TGTGCCAGCAGTTTACAGGGTTTTGGGGCCAACGTCCTGACTTTC; CDR3 protein: CASSLQGFGANVLTF; clone size: NA; D gene: NA; V gene: TRBV28; J gene: TRBJ2-6
CDR3 DNA: TGTGCCAGCAGCGAAGCGGGGCTAGCCAAAAACATTCAGTACTTC; CDR3 protein: CASSEAGLAKNIQYF; clone size: NA; D gene: TRBD2; V gene: TRBV13; J gene: TRBJ2-4
CDR3 DNA: TGTGCCAGCAGCGGTAGTTGGCAGGGGCGTGAAAAACTGTTTTTT; CDR3 protein: CASSGSWQGREKLFF; clone size: NA; D gene: NA; V gene: TRBV7-9; J gene: TRBJ1-4
CDR3 DNA: TGTGCCAGCAGCCGCCCCGGGACAGGGCACAATGAGCAGTTCTTC; CDR3 protein: CASSRPGTGHNEQFF; clone size: once; D gene: TRBD1; V gene: TRBV3-1/TRBV3-2; J gene: TRBJ2-1
CDR3 DNA: TGTGCCAGCACCCAAGATGGGGGGGCGGGGGGTAGTAATCAGCCCCAGCATTTT; CDR3 protein: CASTQDGGAGGSNQPQHF; clone size: NA; D gene: NA; V gene: TRBV28; J gene: TRBJ1-5
CDR3 DNA: TGTGCCAGCAGCTTTACGACAGCGAACACTGAAGCTTTCTTT; CDR3 protein: CASSFTTANTEAFF; clone size: NA; D gene: NA; V gene: TRBV7-9; J gene: TRBJ1-1
CDR3 DNA: TGTGCCAGTAGGGGGACAACCGCTGAAGCTTTCTTT; CDR3 protein: CASRGTTAEAFF; clone size: NA; D gene: NA; V gene: TRBV19; J gene: TRBJ1-1
CDR3 DNA: TGTGCCAGCAGCGTAGACTCCGGGTCCATCGGTAAAAAACTGTTTTTT; CDR3 protein: CASSVDSGSIGKKLFF; clone size: NA; D gene: NA; V gene: TRBV9; J gene: TRBJ1-4
CDR3 DNA: TGTGCCTGGGCCCCCCCGACAGGGCGGACTGAAGCTTTCTTT; CDR3 protein: CAWAPPTGRTEAFF; clone size: NA; D gene: TRBD1; V gene: TRBV30; J gene: TRBJ1-1
CDR3 DNA: TGCGCCAGCAGCCAAGACGGTATAGAGGATACGCAGTATTTT; CDR3 protein: CASSQDGIEDTQYF; clone size: NA; D gene: NA; V gene: TRBV4-1; J gene: TRBJ2-3
CDR3 DNA: TGTGCCAGCAGCCAAGATTGGGAGGGCTATGGCTACACCTTC; CDR3 protein: CASSQDWEGYGYTF; clone size: many; D gene: NA; V gene: TRBV3-1/TRBV3-2; J gene: TRBJ1-2
CDR3 DNA: TGTGCCAGTAGTATGAATTTCAGGGGCACTGAAGCTTTCTTT; CDR3 protein: CASSMNFRGTEAFF; clone size: NA; D gene: NA; V gene: TRBV19; J gene: TRBJ1-1
CDR3 DNA: TGCGCCAGCAGCTTGGCGGTGAACTATGGCTACACCTTC; CDR3 protein: CASSLAVNYGYTF; clone size: NA; D gene: NA; V gene: TRBV5-1; J gene: TRBJ1-2
CDR3 DNA: TGTGCCAGCCGGGAAGTAGCTCCCGGTGTTGAAGCTTTCTTT; CDR3 protein: CASREVAPGVEAFF; clone size: few; D gene: NA; V gene: TRBV9; J gene: TRBJ1-1
CDR3 DNA: TGTGCCAGCAGCCGACAGGGACTCTATGGCTACACCTTC; CDR3 protein: CASSRQGLYGYTF; clone size: NA; D gene: TRBD1; V gene: TRBV7-9; J gene: TRBJ1-2
CDR3 DNA: TGTGCCAGCAGTCCTGGTGGGGGGTATAGCAATCAGCCCCAGCATTTT; CDR3 protein: CASSPGGGYSNQPQHF; clone size: NA; D gene: NA; V gene: TRBV5-6; J gene: TRBJ1-5
CDR3 DNA: TGTGCCAGCAGCCGTGGACAGGGGGCGGAAAAACTGTTTTTT; CDR3 protein: CASSRGQGAEKLFF; clone size: NA; D gene: TRBD1; V gene: TRBV11-2; J gene: TRBJ1-4
CDR3 DNA: TGTGCCAGCAGCTTGTTAGGAGAGCGGGAAAAACTGTTTTTT; CDR3 protein: CASSLLGEREKLFF; clone size: NA; D gene: NA; V gene: TRBV5-6; J gene: TRBJ1-4
CDR3 DNA: TGTGCCAGCAGCTTATCTAGCGGGAGCTCCTACGAGCAGTACTTC; CDR3 protein: CASSLSSGSSYEQYF; clone size: NA; D gene: TRBD2; V gene: TRBV7-6; J gene: TRBJ2-7
CDR3 DNA: TGTGCCAGCAGTGAAGCTATCCTCTCTGGAAACACCATATATTTT; CDR3 protein: CASSEAILSGNTIYF; clone size: few; D gene: NA; V gene: TRBV6-1; J gene: TRBJ1-3
CDR3 DNA: TGTGCCAGCAGTTTATCCCCAGGGATCACTGAAGCTTTCTTT; CDR3 protein: CASSLSPGITEAFF; clone size: NA; D gene: NA; V gene: TRBV27; J gene: TRBJ1-1